This TCR beta chain was captured in a study of T cell repertoires in cytomegalovirus infection. Study context: From public TCR beta signatures came an indication of both CMV infection and matching HLA type.

The CDR3 contains 16 residues. CDR1 is MDHEN and CDR2 is SYDVKM in the germline V gene. V was shortened by 6 bases and J by 0 bases, with 14 bases between the two germline ends. TCRdb reprocessed the reads with MiXCR, giving one entry per CDR3 protein. The sample holds approximately 750,000 distinct CDR3 sequences, approximately 34% seen once. The receptor's source is a human donor in good health (CMV status not recorded). Some clones in this sample may be carry-over from other donors' samples. Source material: PBMCs. The rearrangement joins TRBV28 to TRBJ2-2; no clear D gene. CDR3 residues: CASSRLTPSNTGELFF. The CDR3 bases are TGTGCCAGCAGCCGATTAACACCTTCGAACACCGGGGAGCTGTTTTTT.